The clone carrying this T cell receptor beta chain was found many times. These data are taken from a study of T cells in Graves' hyperthyroidism and ophthalmopathy. An absence of ophthalmopathy progression within 18 months meant stable Graves' hyperthyroidism. Hyperthyroidism, newly diagnosed and lasting under 2 months, affected patients aged 18 to 65. In making diagnoses, clinical symptoms, serum thyroxine and TRAb, thyroid ultrasound and orbital computed tomography were all used. Amplified TCR beta CDR3 regions came from RNA transcripts. TCR CDR3 underwent first-round RT-PCR with the HTBI primer set. A single record per CDR3 protein comes from TCRdb applying MiXCR to the multiplex PCR reads. The sample gives approximately 740,000 distinct CDR3 sequences, about 15% of which show up once; 9.5% to 13% is in the top ten. With 3 bases clipped from V and 2 bases from J, the junction kept 9 bases outside the gene matches. The CDR3 length is 16 residues. Germline V gene sequence: CDR1 PRHDT, CDR2 FYEKMQ (reference sequence).

This TCR was recovered from a woman between 18 and 29 years old with Graves' hyperthyroidism. The sequenced sample consisted of blood. The J gene is TRBJ2-5, the V gene TRBV13; 7 bases are shared with TRBD2. CDR3 sequence: CASSFMAGEGQETQYF. In DNA, the CDR3 is TGTGCCAGCAGCTTTATGGCGGGAGAAGGACAAGAGACCCAGTACTTC.